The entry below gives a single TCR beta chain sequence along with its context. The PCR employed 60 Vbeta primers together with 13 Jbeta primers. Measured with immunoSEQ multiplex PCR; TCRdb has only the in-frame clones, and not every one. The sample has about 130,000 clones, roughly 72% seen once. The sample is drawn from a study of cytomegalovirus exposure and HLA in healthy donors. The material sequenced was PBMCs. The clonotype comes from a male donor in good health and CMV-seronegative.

CDR3 region: CASSLAAGQITGELFF. CDR3 nucleotides: TGCGCCAGCAGCTTGGCCGCGGGACAGATCACCGGGGAGCTGTTTTTT. This sequence joins TRBV5-1 and TRBJ2-2; possibly TRBD1 for D (7 bases). Germline values: CDR1 SGHRS, CDR2 YFSETQ. The V end was cut by 0 bases, the J end by 4 bases, with 13 bases between. The length of the CDR3 is 16 residues.